This TCR beta chain is from a study of T-cell memory formation after mild COVID-19. General study results and limits: The study detected some responding clones in pre-infection memory, suggesting cross-reactive memory joined.

The CDR3 sequence is 15 residues long. The germline CDR1 and CDR2 sequences are MNHNS and SASEGT. With V trimmed by 6 bases and J by 6 bases, 6 bases remained unmatched. TCRdb reprocessed the 5' RACE reads via MiXCR and lists one record per CDR3 protein. The sample includes some 600,000 distinct CDR3 sequences, roughly 17% of them seen just once. This clonotype was seen many times. The antigen is not known. This TCR derives from an adult woman who had mild COVID-19 (a few samples of this study predate the infection). Cell type and time point are not known. This chain links TRBV6-1 with TRBJ2-1; TRBD2 matches at 12 bases. Material for sequencing was PBMCs or a T cell subset sorted from them (not recorded which). CDR3 sequence: CASSRGLAGANEQFF. The CDR3 nucleotides read TGTGCCAGCAGCCGGGGACTAGCGGGCGCCAATGAGCAGTTCTTC.